This T cell receptor (beta chain) appears in the sequencing data of a study of shared clonotypes between healthy human individuals. This table comes from immunoSEQ multiplex PCR, and its TCRdb copy is limited to in-frame clones, with some not included. The sample records a few million clones, about 92% being singletons. The donors were adults (healthy and HIV-negative) with no recent acute infections or vaccinations. CDR3 length: 13 amino acids. V was shortened by 6 bases and J by 1 base, with 9 bases between the two germline ends. CDR1 is ENHRY and CDR2 is SYGVKD in the germline V gene. Sequencing used naive CD4+ T cells sorted from blood. Subset in this sample: CD45RA+ positively selected. This receptor was obtained from a man in his late teens or twenties in good health. This sequence joins TRBV10-3 and TRBJ1-1, with D perhaps matching TRBD1 (5 bases). The CDR3 bases are TGTGCCATCAGGGACGGGGCGAACACTGAAGCTTTCTTT. It translates to CAIRDGANTEAFF.